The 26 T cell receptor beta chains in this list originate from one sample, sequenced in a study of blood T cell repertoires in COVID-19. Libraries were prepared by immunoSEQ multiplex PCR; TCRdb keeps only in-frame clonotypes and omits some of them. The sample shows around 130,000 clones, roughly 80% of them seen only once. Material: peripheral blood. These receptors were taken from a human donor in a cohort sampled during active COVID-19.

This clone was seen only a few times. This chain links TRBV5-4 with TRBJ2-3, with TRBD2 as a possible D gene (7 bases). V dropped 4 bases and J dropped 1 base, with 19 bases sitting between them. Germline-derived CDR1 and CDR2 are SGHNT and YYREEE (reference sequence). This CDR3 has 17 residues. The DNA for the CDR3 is TGTGCCAGCAGCACACCCCGTGGGGGGGGCGGCACAGATACGCAGTATTTT. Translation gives CASSTPRGGGGTDTQYF.

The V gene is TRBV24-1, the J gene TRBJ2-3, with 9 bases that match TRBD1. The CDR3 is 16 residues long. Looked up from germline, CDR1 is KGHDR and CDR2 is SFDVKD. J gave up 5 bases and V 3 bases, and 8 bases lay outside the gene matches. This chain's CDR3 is CATSDAQGALGDTQYF. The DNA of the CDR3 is TGTGCCACCAGTGATGCACAGGGGGCCCTAGGAGATACGCAGTATTTT.

This chain's CDR3 is CAISARDSNSYEQYF. As DNA, the CDR3 is TGTGCCATCAGTGCCCGGGACAGCAATTCCTACGAGCAGTACTTC. This chain joins TRBV10-3 and TRBJ2-7; 7 bases are shared with TRBD1. Losses at the gene ends were 4 bases for V and 1 base for J; bases not matched to a gene: 7. CDR3 size: 15 residues. Germline CDR1 is ENHRY and CDR2 is SYGVKD.

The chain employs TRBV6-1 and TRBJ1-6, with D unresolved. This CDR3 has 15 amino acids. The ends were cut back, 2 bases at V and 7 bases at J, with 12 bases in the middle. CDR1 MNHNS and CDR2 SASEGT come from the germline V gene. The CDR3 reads CASSESWAPNSPLHF. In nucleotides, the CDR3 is TGTGCCAGCAGTGAAAGTTGGGCACCAAATTCACCCCTCCACTTT.

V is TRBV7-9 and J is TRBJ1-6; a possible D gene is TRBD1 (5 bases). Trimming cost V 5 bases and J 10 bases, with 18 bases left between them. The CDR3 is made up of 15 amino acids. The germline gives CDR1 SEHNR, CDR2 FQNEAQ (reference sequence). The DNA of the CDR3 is TGTGCCAGCAGCCCGTCAGGGAAAGCGGGCTCACCCCTCCACTTT. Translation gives CASSPSGKAGSPLHF. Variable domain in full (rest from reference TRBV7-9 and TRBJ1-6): DTGVSQNPRHKITKRGQNVTFRCDPISEHNRLYWYRQTLGQGPEFLTYFQNEAQLEKSRLLSDRFSAERPKGSFSTLEIQRTEQGDSAMYLCASSPSGKAGSPLHFGNGTRLTVT.

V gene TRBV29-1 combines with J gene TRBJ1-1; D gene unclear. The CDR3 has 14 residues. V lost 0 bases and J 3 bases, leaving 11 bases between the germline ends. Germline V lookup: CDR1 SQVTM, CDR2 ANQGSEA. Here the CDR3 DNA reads TGCAGCGTTGAAGATCTCGGGGTTGACACTGAAGCTTTCTTT. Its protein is CSVEDLGVDTEAFF.

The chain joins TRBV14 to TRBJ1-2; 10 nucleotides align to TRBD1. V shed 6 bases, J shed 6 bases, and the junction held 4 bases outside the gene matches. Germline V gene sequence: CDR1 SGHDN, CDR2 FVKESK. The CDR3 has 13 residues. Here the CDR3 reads CASRTGGSDGYTF. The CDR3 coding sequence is TGTGCCAGCAGGACAGGGGGCTCTGATGGCTACACCTTC.

CDR3 in DNA: TGTGCCAGCAGCTTGGGCCAGGGCTTTCCCTATAATTCACCCCTCCACTTT. This translates into CASSLGQGFPYNSPLHF. J is TRBJ1-6 and V is TRBV5-4; D possibly corresponds to TRBD1 (5 bases). The V end was cut by 0 bases, the J end by 2 bases, with 12 bases between. The length of the CDR3 is 17 residues. Germline V gene lookup returns CDR1 SGHNT and CDR2 YYREEE (reference sequence).

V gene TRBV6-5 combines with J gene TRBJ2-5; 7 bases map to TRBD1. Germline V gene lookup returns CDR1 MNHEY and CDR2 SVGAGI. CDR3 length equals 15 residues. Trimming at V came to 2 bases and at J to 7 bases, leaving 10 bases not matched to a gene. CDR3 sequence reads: CASSYQGVRSVTQYF. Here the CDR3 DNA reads TGTGCCAGCAGTTACCAGGGGGTTCGGTCGGTGACCCAGTACTTC.

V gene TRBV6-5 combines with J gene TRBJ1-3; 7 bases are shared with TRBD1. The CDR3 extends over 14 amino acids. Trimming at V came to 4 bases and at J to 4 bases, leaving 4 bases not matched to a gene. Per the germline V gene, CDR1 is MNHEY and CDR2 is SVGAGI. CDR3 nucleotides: TGTGCCAGCAGTTCGGCAGGGGGGGGAAACACCATATATTTT. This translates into CASSSAGGGNTIYF.

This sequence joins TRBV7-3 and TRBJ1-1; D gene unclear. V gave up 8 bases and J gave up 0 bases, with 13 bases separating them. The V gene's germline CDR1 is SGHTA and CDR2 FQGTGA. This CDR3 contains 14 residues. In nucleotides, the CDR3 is TGTGCCAGCTCCCCCAGCGGTATGAACACTGAAGCTTTCTTT. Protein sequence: CASSPSGMNTEAFF.

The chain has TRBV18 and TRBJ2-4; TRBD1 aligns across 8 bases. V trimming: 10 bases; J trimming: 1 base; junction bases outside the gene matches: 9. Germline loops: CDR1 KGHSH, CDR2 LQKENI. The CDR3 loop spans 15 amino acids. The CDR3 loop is CATSGQGAAKNIQYF. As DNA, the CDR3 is TGTGCCACCTCGGGGCAGGGGGCGGCCAAAAACATTCAGTACTTC.

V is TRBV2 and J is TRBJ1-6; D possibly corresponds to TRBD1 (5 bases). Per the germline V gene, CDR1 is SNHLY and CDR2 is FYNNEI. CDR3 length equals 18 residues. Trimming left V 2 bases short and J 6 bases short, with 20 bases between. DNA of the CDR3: TGTGCCAGCAGTGAACGGGAGACAGTCATGCCTATTAATTCACCCCTCCACTTT. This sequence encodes CASSERETVMPINSPLHF.

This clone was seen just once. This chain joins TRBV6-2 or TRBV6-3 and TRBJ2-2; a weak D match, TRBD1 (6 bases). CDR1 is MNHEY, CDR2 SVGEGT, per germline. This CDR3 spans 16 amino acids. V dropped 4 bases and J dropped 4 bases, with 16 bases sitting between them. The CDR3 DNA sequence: TGTGCCAGCAGTTCGAGGCTAACAGGGTCCACCGGGGAGCTGTTTTTT. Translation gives CASSSRLTGSTGELFF.

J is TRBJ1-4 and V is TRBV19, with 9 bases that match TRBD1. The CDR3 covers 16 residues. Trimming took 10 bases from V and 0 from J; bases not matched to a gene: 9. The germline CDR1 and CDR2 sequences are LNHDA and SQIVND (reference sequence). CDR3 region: CATKDRGTTTNEKLFF. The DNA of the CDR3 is TGTGCCACCAAAGACAGGGGGACAACAACTAATGAAAAACTGTTTTTT.

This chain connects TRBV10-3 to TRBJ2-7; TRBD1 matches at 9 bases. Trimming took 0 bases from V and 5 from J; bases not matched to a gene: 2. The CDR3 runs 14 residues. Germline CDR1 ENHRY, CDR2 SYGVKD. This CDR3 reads CAISESDRGHEQYF. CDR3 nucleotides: TGTGCCATCAGTGAGTCGGACAGGGGTCACGAGCAGTACTTC.

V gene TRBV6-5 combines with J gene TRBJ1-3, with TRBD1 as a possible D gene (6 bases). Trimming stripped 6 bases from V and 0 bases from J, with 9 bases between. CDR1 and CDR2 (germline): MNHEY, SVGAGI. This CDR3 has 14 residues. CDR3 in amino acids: CASSDRSSGNTIYF. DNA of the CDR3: TGTGCCAGCAGCGACAGGAGCTCTGGAAACACCATATATTTT.

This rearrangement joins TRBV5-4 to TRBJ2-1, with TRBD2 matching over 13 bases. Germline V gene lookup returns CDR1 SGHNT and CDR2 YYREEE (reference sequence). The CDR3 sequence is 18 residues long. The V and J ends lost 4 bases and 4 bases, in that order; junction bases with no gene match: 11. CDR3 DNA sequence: TGTGCCAGCAGCCGTCCTCAGAGGACTAGCGGGGGTTACAATGAGCAGTTCTTC. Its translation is CASSRPQRTSGGYNEQFF.

In DNA, the CDR3 is TGTGCCAGCAGCCTCCCCGGGACAGGCTCCTATGGCTACACCTTC. Translated, it gives CASSLPGTGSYGYTF. The chain has TRBV5-4 and TRBJ1-2; 8 bases are a match to TRBD1. The CDR3 consists of 15 residues. Germline CDR1 is SGHNT and CDR2 is YYREEE (reference sequence). With V trimmed by 4 bases and J by 4 bases, 9 bases remained unmatched.

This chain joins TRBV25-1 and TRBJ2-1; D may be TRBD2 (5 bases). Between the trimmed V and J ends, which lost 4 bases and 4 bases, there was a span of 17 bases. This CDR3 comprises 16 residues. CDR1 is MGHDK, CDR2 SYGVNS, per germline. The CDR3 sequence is CASSALSALFYNEQFF. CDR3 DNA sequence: TGTGCCAGCAGTGCGCTTAGCGCCTTGTTTTACAATGAGCAGTTCTTC.

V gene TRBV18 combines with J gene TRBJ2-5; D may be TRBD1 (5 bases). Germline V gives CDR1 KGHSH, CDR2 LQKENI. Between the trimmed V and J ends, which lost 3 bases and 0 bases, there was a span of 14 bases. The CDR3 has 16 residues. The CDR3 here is CASSPPGPRDQETQYF. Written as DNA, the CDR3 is TGTGCCAGCTCACCGCCCGGGCCCAGGGACCAAGAGACCCAGTACTTC.

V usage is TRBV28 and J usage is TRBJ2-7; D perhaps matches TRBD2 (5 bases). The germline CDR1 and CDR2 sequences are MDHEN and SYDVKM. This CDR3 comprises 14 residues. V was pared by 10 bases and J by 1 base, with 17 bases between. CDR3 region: CATRGSGRSYEQYF. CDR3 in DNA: TGTGCCACCCGCGGGTCGGGCCGGTCCTACGAGCAGTACTTC.

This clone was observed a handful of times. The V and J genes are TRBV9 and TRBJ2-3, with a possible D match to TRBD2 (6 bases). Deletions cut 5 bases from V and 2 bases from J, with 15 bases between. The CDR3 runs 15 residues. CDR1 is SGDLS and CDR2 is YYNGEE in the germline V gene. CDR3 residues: CASSPGGRTTDTQYF. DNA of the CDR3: TGTGCCAGCAGTCCCGGAGGGCGGACCACAGATACGCAGTATTTT.

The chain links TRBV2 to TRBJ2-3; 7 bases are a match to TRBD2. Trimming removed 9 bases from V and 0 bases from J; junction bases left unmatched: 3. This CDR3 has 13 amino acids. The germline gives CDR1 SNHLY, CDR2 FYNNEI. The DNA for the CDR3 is TGTGCCAGGAGCGGGGCTAGCACAGATACGCAGTATTTT. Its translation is CARSGASTDTQYF.

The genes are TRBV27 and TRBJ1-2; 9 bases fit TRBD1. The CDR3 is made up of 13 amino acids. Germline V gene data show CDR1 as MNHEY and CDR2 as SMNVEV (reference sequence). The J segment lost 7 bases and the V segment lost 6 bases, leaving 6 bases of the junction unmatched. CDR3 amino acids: CASRPTGGSGYTF. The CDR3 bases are TGTGCCAGCAGACCAACAGGGGGCTCTGGCTACACCTTC.

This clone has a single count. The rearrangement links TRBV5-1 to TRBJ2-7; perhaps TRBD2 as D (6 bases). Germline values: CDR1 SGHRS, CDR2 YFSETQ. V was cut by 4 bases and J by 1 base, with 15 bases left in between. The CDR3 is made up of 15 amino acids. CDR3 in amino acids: CASSPARGTSYEQYF. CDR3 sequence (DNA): TGCGCCAGCAGCCCGGCCCGGGGGACTTCCTACGAGCAGTACTTC.